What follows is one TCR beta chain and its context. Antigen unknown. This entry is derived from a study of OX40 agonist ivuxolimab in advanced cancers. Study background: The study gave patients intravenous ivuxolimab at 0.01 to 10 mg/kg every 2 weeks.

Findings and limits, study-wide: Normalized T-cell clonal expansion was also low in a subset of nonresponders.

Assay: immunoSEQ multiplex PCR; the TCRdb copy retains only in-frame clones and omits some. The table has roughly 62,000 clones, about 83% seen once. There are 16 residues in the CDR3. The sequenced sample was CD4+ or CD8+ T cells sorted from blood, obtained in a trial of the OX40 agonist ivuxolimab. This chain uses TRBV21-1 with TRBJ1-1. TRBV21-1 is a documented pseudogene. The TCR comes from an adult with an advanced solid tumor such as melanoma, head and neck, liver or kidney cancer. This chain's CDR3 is CASRKNLATIRTEAFF. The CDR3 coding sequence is TGTGCCAGCAGAAAAAACTTAGCCACAATTCGCACTGAAGCTTTCTTT.